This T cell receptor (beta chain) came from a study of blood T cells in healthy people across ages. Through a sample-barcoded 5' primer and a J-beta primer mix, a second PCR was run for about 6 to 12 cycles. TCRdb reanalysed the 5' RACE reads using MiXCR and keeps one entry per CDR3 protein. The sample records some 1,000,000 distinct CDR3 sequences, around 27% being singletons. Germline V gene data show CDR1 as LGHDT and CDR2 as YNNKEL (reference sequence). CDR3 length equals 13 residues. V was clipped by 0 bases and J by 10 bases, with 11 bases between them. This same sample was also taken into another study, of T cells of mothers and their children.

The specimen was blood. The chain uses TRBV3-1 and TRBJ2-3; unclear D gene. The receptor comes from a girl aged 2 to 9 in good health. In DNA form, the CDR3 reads TGTGCCAGCAGCCAAGATCTGGGCTCTTCGCAGTATTTT. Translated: CASSQDLGSSQYF.